Presented here are 26 T cell receptor beta chains from one specimen sequenced in a study of blood T cell repertoires in COVID-19. The assay was immunoSEQ multiplex PCR, and TCRdb's table has in-frame clones only and misses some. The repertoire has around 270,000 clones, about 87% of them found once; the top ten carry around 3%. The sample was PBMCs or T cells enriched from blood (not recorded which). The receptors were gathered from a woman between 40 and 50 years old who had been exposed to COVID-19.

The chain is built from TRBV14 and TRBJ2-2; 10 bases line up with TRBD2. V gave up 2 bases and J gave up 1 base; unmatched junction bases: 1. The CDR3 is made up of 16 amino acids. The V gene's germline CDR1 is SGHDN and CDR2 FVKESK. The CDR3 DNA sequence: TGTGCCAGCAGCCAATGGACTAGCGGGAACACCGGGGAGCTGTTTTTT. This gives the protein CASSQWTSGNTGELFF.

The chain joins TRBV6-4 to TRBJ2-3; D not resolved. Germline CDR1 MRHNA, CDR2 SNTAGT. The length of the CDR3 is 14 residues. Trimming stripped 0 bases from V and 2 bases from J, with 6 bases between. CDR3 nucleotide sequence: TGTGCCAGCAGTGACTCGTTATCCACAGATACGCAGTATTTT. Protein sequence: CASSDSLSTDTQYF.

The chain recombines TRBV24-1 with TRBJ2-3, with 8 nucleotides matching TRBD2. V gave up 0 bases and J gave up 4 bases; unmatched junction bases: 5. This CDR3 is built from 16 residues. Germline V gives CDR1 KGHDR, CDR2 SFDVKD. The CDR3 DNA reads as TGTGCCACCAGTGATTTGCAAGCGGGGGCTGCAGATACGCAGTATTTT. Its translation: CATSDLQAGAADTQYF.

J is TRBJ2-3 and V is TRBV7-2, with TRBD1 matching over 9 bases. This CDR3 is built from 17 residues. The germline CDR1 and CDR2 sequences are SGHTA and FQGNSA. V trimming: 5 bases; J trimming: 8 bases; junction bases outside the gene matches: 17. CDR3: CASSQTATGTGKGTQYF. The CDR3 bases are TGTGCCAGCAGCCAAACAGCCACCGGGACAGGGAAGGGTACGCAGTATTTT.

This clone was seen more than once but under ten times. The genes are TRBV7-9 and TRBJ2-1; D is unclear. This CDR3 comprises 14 residues. V was cut by 1 base and J by 8 bases, with 12 bases left in between. The V gene's germline CDR1 is SEHNR and CDR2 FQNEAQ (reference sequence). As DNA, the CDR3 is TGTGCCAGCAGCTTAGACGGCAGGCATCATGAGCAGTTCTTC. It translates to CASSLDGRHHEQFF. Full variable domain (remainder filled in from reference TRBV7-9 and TRBJ2-1): DTGVSQNPRHKITKRGQNVTFRCDPISEHNRLYWYRQTLGQGPEFLTYFQNEAQLEKSRLLSDRFSAERPKGSFSTLEIQRTEQGDSAMYLCASSLDGRHHEQFFGPGTRLTVL.

The gene calls are TRBV3-1 (or the pseudogene TRBV3-2) and TRBJ2-7; 7 nucleotides match TRBD1. V lost 3 bases and J lost 5; bases outside the gene matches: 13. There are 16 residues in the CDR3. Germline V lookup: CDR1 LGHDT, CDR2 YNNKEL (reference sequence). CDR3 loop: CASSQGQRTRLNEQYV. In DNA, the CDR3 is TGTGCCAGCAGCCAGGGACAGAGAACGCGGTTGAACGAGCAGTACGTC.

The V gene is TRBV5-1, the J gene TRBJ2-7; D might be TRBD1 (6 bases). The ends were cut back, 0 bases at V and 3 bases at J, with 19 bases in the middle. CDR1 is SGHRS and CDR2 is YFSETQ in the germline V gene. CDR3 length: 17 amino acids. DNA of the CDR3: TGCGCCAGCAGCTTGGAGGGGGTTGGTAGGGCAGGCTACGAGCAGTACTTC. This gives the protein CASSLEGVGRAGYEQYF.

The chain combines TRBV11-2 with TRBJ1-5; D possibly corresponds to TRBD1 (6 bases). The CDR3 is made up of 18 amino acids. CDR1 and CDR2 from the germline V gene are SGHAT and FQNNGV. V shed 1 base and J shed 1 base, with 17 bases lying between them. In DNA, the CDR3 is TGTGCCAGCAGCTTAGTCCACCGACAGGTCGGAAGCAATCAGCCCCAGCATTTT. This encodes CASSLVHRQVGSNQPQHF.

The gene calls are TRBV9 and TRBJ1-1; D not certain. V dropped 0 bases and J dropped 7 bases, with 16 bases sitting between them. Germline CDR1 is SGDLS and CDR2 is YYNGEE. The CDR3 has 15 amino acids. The CDR3 coding sequence is TGTGCCAGCAGCGTAGATGGCAGCTCAGCGGGTGAAGCTTTCTTT. It codes for CASSVDGSSAGEAFF. Looking up the rest from reference TRBV9 and TRBJ1-1 gives the full variable domain: DSGVTQTPKHLITATGQRVTLRCSPRSGDLSVYWYQQSLDQGLQFLIQYYNGEERAKGNILERFSAQQFPDLHSELNLSSLELGDSALYFCASSVDGSSAGEAFFGQGTRLTVV.

This chain joins TRBV30 and TRBJ2-1; D unresolved. From germline, CDR1 is GTSNPN and CDR2 SVGIG (reference sequence). V dropped 0 bases and J dropped 0 bases, with 15 bases sitting between them. The CDR3 contains 17 residues. CDR3 region: CAWSVLKVPGSYNEQFF. The DNA for the CDR3 is TGTGCCTGGAGTGTACTGAAGGTGCCGGGCTCCTACAATGAGCAGTTCTTC.

This chain joins TRBV24-1 and TRBJ2-1; 8 bases map to TRBD1. The germline V gene encodes CDR1 KGHDR and CDR2 SFDVKD. The CDR3 runs to 22 residues. V was clipped by 3 bases and J by 4 bases; unmatched bases: 25. The CDR3 sequence: CATSDTYRETGEFYDLYNEQFF. Here the CDR3 DNA reads TGTGCCACCAGTGATACATATAGGGAGACAGGGGAATTCTACGACTTATACAATGAGCAGTTCTTC.

This clone was observed a handful of times. J is TRBJ2-7 and V is TRBV12-3 or TRBV12-4; D is unresolved. The CDR3 extends over 12 amino acids. V lost 4 bases and J 6 bases, leaving 10 bases between the germline ends. The CDR3 loop is CASSSGSGEQYF. The CDR3 DNA follows: TGTGCCAGCAGTTCCGGGTCCGGCGAGCAGTACTTC.

The CDR3 here is CSVPPGGGTDTQYF. DNA for the CDR3: TGCAGCGTCCCCCCCGGGGGGGGCACAGATACGCAGTATTTT. The chain recombines TRBV29-1 with TRBJ2-3, with TRBD2 matching 8 bases. Losses at the gene ends were 6 bases for V and 1 base for J; bases not matched to a gene: 6. The CDR3 extends over 14 amino acids. Germline V gene sequence: CDR1 SQVTM, CDR2 ANQGSEA.

The chain carries TRBV7-3 and TRBJ2-1, with 9 bases that match TRBD2. The CDR3 is 15 residues long. Germline-derived CDR1 and CDR2 are SGHTA and FQGTGA. The J segment lost 0 bases and the V segment lost 6 bases, leaving 3 bases of the junction unmatched. CDR3: CASRLAGSSYNEQFF. CDR3 in DNA: TGTGCCAGCAGGCTAGCGGGGAGCTCCTACAATGAGCAGTTCTTC.

This chain uses TRBV4-2 with TRBJ1-1, with 8 bases lining up with TRBD1. CDR1 and CDR2 (germline): LGHNA, YNFKEQ. V dropped 4 bases and J dropped 2; count of bases not matched to a gene: 9. The CDR3 contains 16 residues. The CDR3 here is CASSPGTGVSNTEAFF. DNA of the CDR3: TGTGCCAGCAGCCCAGGGACAGGAGTATCCAACACTGAAGCTTTCTTT.

J is TRBJ2-2 and V is TRBV30; the D gene is possibly TRBD2 (5 bases). Germline assignment: CDR1 GTSNPN and CDR2 SVGIG (reference sequence). This CDR3 comprises 13 residues. Trimming cost V 2 bases and J 6 bases, with 10 bases left between them. Here the CDR3 reads CAWSWLGAGELFF. CDR3 DNA: TGTGCCTGGAGTTGGTTGGGAGCCGGGGAGCTGTTTTTT.

The V gene is TRBV7-3, the J gene TRBJ2-1, with no clear D. Germline CDR1 reads SGHTA; CDR2 reads FQGTGA. The CDR3 is 12 amino acids. Trimming left V 4 bases short and J 9 bases short, with 10 bases between. CDR3 nucleotides: TGTGCCAGCAGCTCTCCCTTCGGTGAGCAGTTCTTC. It is translated as CASSSPFGEQFF.

V gene TRBV19 combines with J gene TRBJ1-1; 7 bases align to TRBD1. The CDR3 sequence is 16 residues long. The germline V gene encodes CDR1 LNHDA and CDR2 SQIVND (reference sequence). J gave up 1 base and V 3 bases, and 8 bases lay outside the gene matches. CDR3 protein: CASSISTDRRNTEAFF. In DNA, the CDR3 is TGTGCCAGTAGTATTTCGACGGACAGGCGGAACACTGAAGCTTTCTTT.

This chain connects TRBV28 to TRBJ2-2, with 9 bases identical to TRBD2. Unmatched junction bases numbered 7, after V lost 7 bases and J lost 4 bases. The CDR3 loop spans 15 amino acids. In germline, CDR1 is MDHEN, CDR2 SYDVKM. The CDR3 region is CASTLAGVSTGELFF. As DNA, the CDR3 is TGTGCCAGCACCTTAGCGGGAGTCAGCACCGGGGAGCTGTTTTTT.

The chain joins TRBV30 to TRBJ1-1, with unresolved D. The CDR3 has 14 amino acids. Per germline, CDR1 GTSNPN and CDR2 SVGIG (reference sequence). Trimming removed 5 bases from V and 1 base from J, with 14 bases in between. DNA for the CDR3: TGTGCCTGGCACTTCGGTAGAACGAACACTGAAGCTTTCTTT. Its translation: CAWHFGRTNTEAFF.

CDR3 in amino acids: CASSLGWNRGNEQFF. In nucleotides, the CDR3 is TGTGCCAGCAGCTTAGGTTGGAACCGAGGGAATGAGCAGTTCTTC. This chain uses TRBV11-3 with TRBJ2-1, with D perhaps TRBD2 (5 bases). Germline V gives CDR1 SGHNT, CDR2 YENEEA. The CDR3 is 15 amino acids. Trimming removed 1 base from V and 7 bases from J, with 14 bases in between.

This chain joins TRBV20-1 and TRBJ1-4; D gene unclear. This CDR3 is 16 amino acids long. Trimming removed 3 bases from V and 0 bases from J, with 14 bases in between. Germline V gives CDR1 DFQATT, CDR2 SNEGSKA (reference sequence). CDR3 sequence reads: CSASGTEEATNEKLFF. The CDR3 DNA is TGCAGTGCTAGTGGTACAGAAGAAGCAACTAATGAAAAACTGTTTTTT.

The CDR3 reads CASSPQTGTDTQYF. CDR3 DNA sequence: TGTGCCAGCAGTCCCCAGACAGGCACAGATACGCAGTATTTT. The rearrangement uses TRBV27 and TRBJ2-3; maybe TRBD1 (5 bases). Germline V gives CDR1 MNHEY, CDR2 SMNVEV (reference sequence). The CDR3 loop spans 14 amino acids. Trimming removed 5 bases at V and 1 base at J, with 10 bases between.

V and J are TRBV2 and TRBJ2-5; 10 bases fit TRBD1. J was trimmed by 5 bases and V by 4 bases; bases with no gene match: 10. This CDR3 is 16 amino acids long. Germline-derived CDR1 and CDR2 are SNHLY and FYNNEI. The CDR3 loop is CASSVPRDRGGETQYF. CDR3 nucleotide sequence: TGTGCCAGCAGTGTCCCTCGGGACAGGGGTGGGGAGACCCAGTACTTC.

The chain employs TRBV13 and TRBJ2-7, with D possibly matching TRBD2 (5 bases). The CDR3 covers 14 residues. Per germline, CDR1 PRHDT and CDR2 FYEKMQ (reference sequence). V was clipped by 5 bases and J by 2 bases, with 13 bases between them. CDR3 in DNA: TGTGCCAGCAGCGTACACGGGATCGCCTACGAGCAGTACGTC. It codes for CASSVHGIAYEQYV.

The chain joins TRBV19 to TRBJ1-6; TRBD1 agrees at 7 bases. J lost 0 bases, V lost 4 bases, and 12 bases had no gene match. Germline V gene data show CDR1 as LNHDA and CDR2 as SQIVND (reference sequence). The CDR3 is 19 residues long. CDR3 sequence reads: CASSRGQNSRTSYNSPLHF. CDR3 bases: TGTGCCAGTAGTAGGGGACAGAATTCCCGTACCTCCTATAATTCACCCCTCCACTTT.